This is a list of T cell receptor beta chains from one sample in a study of blood T cell repertoires in COVID-19. The table came from immunoSEQ multiplex PCR; TCRdb's copy has only in-frame clones and leaves some out. The table lists 200,000 to 250,000 clones, roughly 89% of them singletons. Sequencing input: PBMCs or T cells enriched from blood (not recorded which). Receptor source: a man aged 25-45 years who had been exposed to COVID-19. Both conserved end residues are part of each CDR3. The D gene is left open where the match is weak. Clone size is shown for a subset of rows, as once, few, many or a class of expanded clone.

TRBV27	TRBD1	NA	TRBJ2-7	TGTGCCAGCACCTCGACAGGGTTTTACGAGCAGTACTTC	CASTSTGFYEQYF
TRBV14	TRBD2	NA	TRBJ2-2	TGTGCCAGCAGCCGGAGCGGGGGGGCCGAGGAGCTGTTTTTT	CASSRSGGAEELFF
TRBV27	NA	few	TRBJ2-2	TGTGCCAGCAGTTTCGAGGTGAACACCGGGGAGCTGTTTTTT	CASSFEVNTGELFF
TRBV19	NA	NA	TRBJ1-1	TGTGCCAGTAGTTTAGGCACTAACACTGAAGCTTTCTTT	CASSLGTNTEAFF
TRBV3-1/TRBV3-2	NA	NA	TRBJ1-1	TGTGCCAGCAGCCAAGAGTCCAGGAAGAACACTGAAGCTTTCTTT	CASSQESRKNTEAFF
TRBV9	NA	NA	TRBJ1-2	TGTGCCAGCAGCTCCCCGGACACCCTTAGCAAGGATGGCTACACCTTC	CASSSPDTLSKDGYTF
TRBV6-5	NA	NA	TRBJ2-5	TGTGCCAGCAGAGGGGATTGGAGCAGGGTAGAGACCCAGTACTTC	CASRGDWSRVETQYF
TRBV6-5	NA	NA	TRBJ1-2	TGTGCCAGCAGTTACGGCCAGAACTATGGCTACACCTTC	CASSYGQNYGYTF
TRBV27	TRBD1	NA	TRBJ1-2	TGTGCCAGCAGTCCGGACAGGGATAATGGTGTAGACTATGGCTACACCTTC	CASSPDRDNGVDYGYTF
TRBV3-1/TRBV3-2	NA	NA	TRBJ1-3	TGTGCCAGCAGCCGGGTGAGGAACTTGGAAAACCGAAACACCATATATTTT	CASSRVRNLENRNTIYF
TRBV10-3	NA	NA	TRBJ2-7	TGTGCCATGGGCAGGGACGAGCAGTACTTC	CAMGRDEQYF
TRBV3-1/TRBV3-2	NA	NA	TRBJ1-3	TGTGCCAGCAGCCAAGAGTACAACTCTGGAAACACCATATATTTT	CASSQEYNSGNTIYF
TRBV4-1	NA	few	TRBJ2-5	TGCGCCAGCGCAGGGCAGGGCTTAAGGGGGGAGACCCAGTACTTC	CASAGQGLRGETQYF
TRBV7-6	NA	NA	TRBJ2-1	TGTGCCAGCAGCTTAGAGGTGGGGGGTCGAAGCTACAATGAGCAGTTCTTC	CASSLEVGGRSYNEQFF
TRBV21-1	NA	NA	TRBJ2-5	TGTGCCAGCAGCAGCCGCCGGGGAGAGACCCAGTACTTC	CASSSRRGETQYF
TRBV7-9	NA	NA	TRBJ1-1	TGTGCCAGCAGCTTAAACGAGGGCGCTTTCTTT	CASSLNEGAFF
TRBV6-6	TRBD2	NA	TRBJ2-3	TGTGCCAGCATTTCTAGCGGGGGGGCCAATACGCAGTATTTT	CASISSGGANTQYF
TRBV7-2	NA	NA	TRBJ2-2	TGTGCCAGCAGCCCGCACAGGGTGCGAGGGGAGCTGTTTTTT	CASSPHRVRGELFF
TRBV5-1	NA	NA	TRBJ1-1	TGCGCCAGCAGCTTGGAGCGCGCTACCCCGAGAGACACTGAAGCTTTCTTT	CASSLERATPRDTEAFF
TRBV7-6	TRBD2	NA	TRBJ2-5	TGTGCCAGCAGCTTAGCTGCAAGCGGGGCTGGGGAGACCCAGTACTTC	CASSLAASGAGETQYF
TRBV7-9	TRBD1	NA	TRBJ1-4	TGTGCCAGCAGCCCGGGACAGTCCCGTGGTGAAAAACTGTTTTTT	CASSPGQSRGEKLFF
TRBV5-3	TRBD1	NA	TRBJ1-1	TGTGCCAGAAGCTGGACAGGGGGCGTGAACACTGAAGCTTTCTTT	CARSWTGGVNTEAFF
TRBV6-5	TRBD2	NA	TRBJ2-7	TGTGCCAGCAGTTACGCTAGCGGGTACGAGCAGTACTTC	CASSYASGYEQYF
TRBV5-6	NA	NA	TRBJ2-7	TGTGCCAGCAGCTTGGTTTCTTACTCGGTAAGCGAGCAGTACTTC	CASSLVSYSVSEQYF
TRBV11-3	NA	NA	TRBJ2-3	TGTGCCAGCAGCTTAGGAGGGCAAGATACGCAGTATTTT	CASSLGGQDTQYF
TRBV19	NA	NA	TRBJ2-3	TGTGCCAGTTGGAGGGAGAAGGACAAGGTCACAGATACGCAGTATTTT	CASWREKDKVTDTQYF
TRBV4-3	TRBD1	NA	TRBJ1-1	TGCGCCAGCAGCCCTCAGGGGGCGAACACTGAAGCTTTCTTT	CASSPQGANTEAFF
TRBV7-2	NA	NA	TRBJ2-3	TGTGCCAGCCTCTATACAGGGGATACGCAGTATTTT	CASLYTGDTQYF
TRBV7-9	TRBD1	once	TRBJ1-2	TGTGCCAGCAGCCCCCCGGGCGGGACAGGGAATGGCTACACCTTC	CASSPPGGTGNGYTF